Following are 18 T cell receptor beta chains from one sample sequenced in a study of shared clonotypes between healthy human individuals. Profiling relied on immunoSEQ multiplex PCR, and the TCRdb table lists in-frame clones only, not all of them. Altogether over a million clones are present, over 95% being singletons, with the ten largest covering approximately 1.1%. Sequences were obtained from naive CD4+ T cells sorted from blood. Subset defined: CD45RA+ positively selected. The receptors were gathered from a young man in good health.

The CDR3 DNA reads as TGTGCCAGCACCTCACTAGCGGAGCTATTCTACGAGCAGTACTTC. Its protein product is CASTSLAELFYEQYF. This chain joins TRBV27 and TRBJ2-7; 8 nucleotides align to TRBD2. V was pared by 7 bases and J by 3 bases, with 11 bases of the junction left unmatched. Looked up from germline, CDR1 is MNHEY and CDR2 is SMNVEV (reference sequence). This CDR3 has 15 amino acids.

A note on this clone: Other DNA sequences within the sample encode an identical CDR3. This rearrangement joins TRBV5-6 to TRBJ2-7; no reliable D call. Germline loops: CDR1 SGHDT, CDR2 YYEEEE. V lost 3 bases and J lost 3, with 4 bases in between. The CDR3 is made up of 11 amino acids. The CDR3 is CASSSGYEQYF. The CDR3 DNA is TGTGCCAGCAGCTCCGGCTACGAGCAGTACTTC.

CDR3 nucleotide sequence: TGTGCCAGCAGCCTCAGGGGGAGGACTGAAGCTTTCTTT. Translation gives CASSLRGRTEAFF. The V and J genes are TRBV6-1 and TRBJ1-1; TRBD1 matches 7 bases. From germline, CDR1 is MNHNS and CDR2 SASEGT. V gave up 6 bases and J gave up 5 bases; unmatched junction bases: 6. The CDR3 extends over 13 amino acids.

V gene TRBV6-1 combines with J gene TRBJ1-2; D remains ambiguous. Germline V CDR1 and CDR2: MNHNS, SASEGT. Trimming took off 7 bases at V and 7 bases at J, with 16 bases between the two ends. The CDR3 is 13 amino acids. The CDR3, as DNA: TGTGCCAGCACCCCTCTGGGTCTCTTTGGCTACACCTTC. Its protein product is CASTPLGLFGYTF.

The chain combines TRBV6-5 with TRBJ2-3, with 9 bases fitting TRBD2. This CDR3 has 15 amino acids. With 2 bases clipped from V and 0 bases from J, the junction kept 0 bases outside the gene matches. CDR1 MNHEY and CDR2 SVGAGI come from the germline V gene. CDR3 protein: CASSYLAGSTDTQYF. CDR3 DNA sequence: TGTGCCAGCAGTTACCTAGCGGGAAGCACAGATACGCAGTATTTT.

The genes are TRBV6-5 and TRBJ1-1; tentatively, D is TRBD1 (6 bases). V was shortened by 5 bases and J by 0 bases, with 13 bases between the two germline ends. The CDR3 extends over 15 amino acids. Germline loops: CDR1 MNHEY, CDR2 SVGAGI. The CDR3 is CASSPDRLLNTEAFF. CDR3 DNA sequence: TGTGCCAGCAGTCCGGACAGACTTTTGAACACTGAAGCTTTCTTT.

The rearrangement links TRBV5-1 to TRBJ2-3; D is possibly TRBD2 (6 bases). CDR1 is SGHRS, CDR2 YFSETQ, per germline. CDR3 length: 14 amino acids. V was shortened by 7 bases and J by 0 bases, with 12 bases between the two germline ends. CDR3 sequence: CASLRSGSTDTQYF. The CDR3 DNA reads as TGCGCCAGCCTAAGGAGCGGGAGCACAGATACGCAGTATTTT.

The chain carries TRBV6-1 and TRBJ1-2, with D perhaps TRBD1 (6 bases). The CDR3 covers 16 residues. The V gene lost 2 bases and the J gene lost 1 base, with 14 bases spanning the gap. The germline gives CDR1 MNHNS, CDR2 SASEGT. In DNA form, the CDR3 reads TGTGCCAGCAGTGAAAACCCCACAGGGCGTAACTATGGCTACACCTTC. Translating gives CASSENPTGRNYGYTF.

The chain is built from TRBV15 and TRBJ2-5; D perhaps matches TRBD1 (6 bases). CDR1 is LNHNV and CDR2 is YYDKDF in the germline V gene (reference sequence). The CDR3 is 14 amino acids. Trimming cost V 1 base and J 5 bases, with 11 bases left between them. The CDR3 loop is CATSRGTGLETQYF. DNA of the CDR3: TGTGCCACCAGCAGAGGAACAGGGCTTGAGACCCAGTACTTC.

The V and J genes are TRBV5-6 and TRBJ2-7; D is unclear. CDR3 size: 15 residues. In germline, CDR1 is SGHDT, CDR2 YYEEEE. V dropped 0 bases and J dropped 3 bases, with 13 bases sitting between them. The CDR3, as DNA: TGTGCCAGCAGCTTGGTTTGGCAGCTAGTCTACGAGCAGTACTTC. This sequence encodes CASSLVWQLVYEQYF. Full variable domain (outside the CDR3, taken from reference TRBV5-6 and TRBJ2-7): DAGVTQSPTHLIKTRGQQVTLRCSPKSGHDTVSWYQQALGQGPQFIFQYYEEEERQRGNFPDRFSGHQFPNYSSELNVNALLLGDSALYLCASSLVWQLVYEQYFGPGTRLTVT.

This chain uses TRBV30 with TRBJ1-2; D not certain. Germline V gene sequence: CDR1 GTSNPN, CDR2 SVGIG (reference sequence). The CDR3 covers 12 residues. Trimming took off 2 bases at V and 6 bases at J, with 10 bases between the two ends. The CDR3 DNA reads TGTGCCTGGAGTTCTGTATTGAATGGCTACACCTTC. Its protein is CAWSSVLNGYTF.

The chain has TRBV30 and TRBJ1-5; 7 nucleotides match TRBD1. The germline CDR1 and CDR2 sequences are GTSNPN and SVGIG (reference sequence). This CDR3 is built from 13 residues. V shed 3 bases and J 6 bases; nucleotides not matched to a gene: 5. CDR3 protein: CAWSHRGGQPQHF. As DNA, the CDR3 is TGTGCCTGGAGCCACAGGGGTGGTCAGCCCCAGCATTTT.

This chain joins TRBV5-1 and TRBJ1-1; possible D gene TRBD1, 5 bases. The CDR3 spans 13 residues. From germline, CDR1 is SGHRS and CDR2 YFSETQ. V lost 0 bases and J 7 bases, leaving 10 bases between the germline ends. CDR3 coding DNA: TGCGCCAGCAGCTTGGCCGGGGCGGTTGAAGCTTTCTTT. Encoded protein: CASSLAGAVEAFF.

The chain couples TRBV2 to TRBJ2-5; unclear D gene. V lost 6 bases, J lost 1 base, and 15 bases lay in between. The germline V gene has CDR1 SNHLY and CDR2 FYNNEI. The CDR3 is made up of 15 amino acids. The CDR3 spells CASRQLPVSQETQYF. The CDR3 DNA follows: TGTGCCAGCAGACAATTGCCCGTGTCCCAAGAGACCCAGTACTTC.

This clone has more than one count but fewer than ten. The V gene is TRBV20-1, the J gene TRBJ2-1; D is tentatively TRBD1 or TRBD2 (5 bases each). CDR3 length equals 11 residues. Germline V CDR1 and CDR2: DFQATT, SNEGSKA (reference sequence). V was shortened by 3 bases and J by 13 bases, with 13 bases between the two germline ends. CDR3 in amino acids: CSASGQGDQFF. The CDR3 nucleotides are TGCAGTGCTAGTGGTCAGGGAGATCAGTTCTTC.

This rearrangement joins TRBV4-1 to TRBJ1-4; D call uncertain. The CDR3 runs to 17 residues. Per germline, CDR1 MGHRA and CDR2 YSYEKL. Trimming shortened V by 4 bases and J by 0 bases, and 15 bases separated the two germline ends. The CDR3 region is CASSLTGLLSTNEKLFF. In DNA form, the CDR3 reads TGCGCCAGCAGCCTCACGGGCTTACTATCAACTAATGAAAAACTGTTTTTT.

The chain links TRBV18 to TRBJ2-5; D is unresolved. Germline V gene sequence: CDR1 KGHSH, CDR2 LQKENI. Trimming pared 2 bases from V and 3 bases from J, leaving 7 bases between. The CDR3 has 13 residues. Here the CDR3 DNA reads TGTGCCAGCTCACCATGGCAGAAAGAGACCCAGTACTTC. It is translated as CASSPWQKETQYF.

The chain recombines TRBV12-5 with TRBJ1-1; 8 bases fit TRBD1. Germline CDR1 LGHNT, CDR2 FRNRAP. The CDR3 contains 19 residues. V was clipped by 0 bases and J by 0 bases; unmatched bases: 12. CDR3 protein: CASGLVLGQGPLMNTEAFF. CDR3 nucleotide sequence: TGTGCTAGTGGTTTGGTACTCGGACAGGGCCCACTCATGAACACTGAAGCTTTCTTT. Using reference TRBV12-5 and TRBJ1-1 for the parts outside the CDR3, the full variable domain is DARVTQTPRHKVTEMGQEVTMRCQPILGHNTVFWYRQTMMQGLELLAYFRNRAPLDDSGMPKDRFSAEMPDATLATLKIQPSEPRDSAVYFCASGLVLGQGPLMNTEAFFGQGTRLTVV.